A single sample gave rise to the 27 T cell receptor beta chains below, sequenced in a study of cytomegalovirus exposure and HLA in healthy donors. The PCR was carried out with 60 Vbeta primers and 13 Jbeta primers. Assay used: immunoSEQ multiplex PCR; TCRdb lists only in-frame clones, some missing. Recorded for this sample: around 110,000 clones. Sequenced: PBMCs. All receptors come from a man aged 35 to 55 in good health and CMV-seropositive.

V gene TRBV28 combines with J gene TRBJ1-2; 8 positions agree with TRBD1. J gave up 2 bases and V 7 bases, and 12 bases lay outside the gene matches. CDR1 is MDHEN, CDR2 SYDVKM, per germline. CDR3 size: 16 residues. CDR3 in DNA: TGTGCCAGCACCTCACGCCCCCGACAGGGGAACTATGGCTACACCTTC. Amino acids: CASTSRPRQGNYGYTF.

The chain carries TRBV28 and TRBJ2-5; no reliable D call. The CDR3 loop spans 15 amino acids. V lost 5 bases, J lost 1 base, and 14 bases lay in between. Looked up from germline, CDR1 is MDHEN and CDR2 is SYDVKM. CDR3 DNA sequence: TGTGCCAGCAGTCGTAGAGGTAGCACCCAAGAGACCCAGTACTTC. Translating it yields CASSRRGSTQETQYF.

V gene TRBV19 combines with J gene TRBJ1-1; D might be TRBD1 (6 bases). V lost 5 bases, J lost 10 bases, and 20 bases lay in between. The CDR3 has 14 residues. CDR1 is LNHDA, CDR2 SQIVND, per germline (reference sequence). CDR3 protein: CASSSGAANFRAFF. The CDR3, as DNA: TGTGCCAGTAGTTCAGGGGCGGCAAATTTTCGAGCTTTCTTT.

The rearrangement uses TRBV25-1 and TRBJ2-5, with no clear D. V lost 6 bases, J lost 5 bases, and 7 bases lay in between. The CDR3 contains 11 residues. Germline lookup yields CDR1 MGHDK and CDR2 SYGVNS. CDR3 sequence reads: CASSQRETQYF. In DNA form, the CDR3 reads TGTGCCAGCAGCCAGAGGGAGACCCAGTACTTC. The full variable domain, completed using reference TRBV25-1 and TRBJ2-5, is EADIYQTPRYLVIGTGKKITLECSQTMGHDKMYWYQQDPGMELHLIHYSYGVNSTEKGDLSSESTVSRIRTEHFPLTLESARPSHTSQYLCASSQRETQYFGPGTRLLVL.

The chain combines TRBV28 with TRBJ2-7, with unresolved D. Per the germline V gene, CDR1 is MDHEN and CDR2 is SYDVKM. V gave up 3 bases and J gave up 4 bases, with 10 bases separating them. CDR3 length: 13 amino acids. Written as DNA, the CDR3 is TGTGCCAGCAGTTTGGGCAATTGGTACGAGCAGTACTTC. This sequence encodes CASSLGNWYEQYF.

This chain joins TRBV5-6 and TRBJ1-1; perhaps TRBD1 as D (5 bases). The CDR3 totals 13 residues. V gave up 3 bases and J gave up 4 bases, with 10 bases separating them. Germline V CDR1 and CDR2: SGHDT, YYEEEE. Here the CDR3 reads CASSWTRFTEAFF. Here the CDR3 DNA reads TGTGCCAGCAGCTGGACACGGTTCACTGAAGCTTTCTTT. Full variable domain (rest looked up from reference TRBV5-6 and TRBJ1-1): DAGVTQSPTHLIKTRGQQVTLRCSPKSGHDTVSWYQQALGQGPQFIFQYYEEEERQRGNFPDRFSGHQFPNYSSELNVNALLLGDSALYLCASSWTRFTEAFFGQGTRLTVV.

The V gene is TRBV11-1, the J gene TRBJ2-1; 7 bases are shared with TRBD2. The germline V gene encodes CDR1 SGHAT and CDR2 FQDESV (reference sequence). The CDR3 is made up of 15 amino acids. V was pared by 5 bases and J by 3 bases, with 7 bases of the junction left unmatched. This chain's CDR3 is CASSPTSWGYNEQFF. CDR3 in DNA: TGTGCCAGCAGCCCGACTAGCTGGGGCTACAATGAGCAGTTCTTC.

The DNA for the CDR3 is TGTGCCAGCAGGAGGGACAGGGTCATGGGCGAGCAGTACTTC. Translation: CASRRDRVMGEQYF. V and J are TRBV6-1 and TRBJ2-7; the match to TRBD1 covers 9 bases. Per the germline V gene, CDR1 is MNHNS and CDR2 is SASEGT. This CDR3 has 14 amino acids. The trim removed 6 bases at V and 6 bases at J, leaving 9 bases unmatched.

The chain is built from TRBV28 and TRBJ2-7; the match to TRBD1 covers 7 bases. Germline lookup yields CDR1 MDHEN and CDR2 SYDVKM. V lost 5 bases and J lost 5; bases outside the gene matches: 9. The length of the CDR3 is 14 residues. CDR3 bases: TGTGCCAGCAGTCAGACAGGGTTTCTCAACGAGCAGTACTTC. Residues: CASSQTGFLNEQYF.

This chain links TRBV6-1 with TRBJ2-1, with 11 bases identical to TRBD2. Germline-derived CDR1 and CDR2 are MNHNS and SASEGT. The CDR3 has 16 amino acids. Losses at the gene ends were 4 bases for V and 4 bases for J; bases not matched to a gene: 6. CDR3 region: CASSVRLAGQYNEQFF. In nucleotides, the CDR3 is TGTGCCAGCAGTGTTCGACTAGCGGGACAGTACAATGAGCAGTTCTTC.

The V gene is TRBV19, the J gene TRBJ1-1, with TRBD1 as a possible D gene (6 bases). V shed 3 bases and J shed 5 bases, with 19 bases lying between them. The V gene's germline CDR1 is LNHDA and CDR2 SQIVND (reference sequence). This CDR3 comprises 16 residues. The CDR3 coding sequence is TGTGCCAGTAGTATCCCTTCCTGGGAGGGGGAAACTGAAGCTTTCTTT. Protein: CASSIPSWEGETEAFF.

The chain has TRBV29-1 and TRBJ2-2; 9 bases map to TRBD1. The CDR3 runs to 15 residues. Germline CDR1 and CDR2: SQVTM and ANQGSEA. Trimming took 8 bases from V and 5 from J; bases not matched to a gene: 12. The CDR3 DNA reads as TGCAGCACCTCGGACAGGGGAAGAAAAACCGGGGAGCTGTTTTTT. Residues: CSTSDRGRKTGELFF.

The chain links TRBV4-3 to TRBJ1-5; 7 nucleotides line up with TRBD1. This CDR3 region has 14 residues. CDR1 is LGHNA, CDR2 YSLEER, per germline. After removal of 0 bases from V and 6 bases from J, the junction contained 2 bases not matched to a gene. The CDR3 coding sequence is TGCGCCAGCAGCCAAGAGACAGGGCGTCAGCCCCAGCATTTT. Encoded protein: CASSQETGRQPQHF.

Written as DNA, the CDR3 is TGTGCCACCAGCAGAGGTTTTGATGGGCGGGAGAAATACGAGCAGTACTTC. This sequence encodes CATSRGFDGREKYEQYF. The rearrangement uses TRBV15 and TRBJ2-7, with 7 positions matching TRBD2. Per germline, CDR1 LNHNV and CDR2 YYDKDF (reference sequence). The CDR3 runs 17 residues. V lost 1 base, J lost 4 bases, and 13 bases stayed unmatched. The whole variable domain, remainder taken from reference TRBV15 and TRBJ2-7, is DAMVIQNPRYQVTQFGKPVTLSCSQTLNHNVMYWYQQKSSQAPKLLFHYYDKDFNNEADTPDNFQSRRPNTSFCFLDIRSPGLGDTAMYLCATSRGFDGREKYEQYFGPGTRLTVT.

The rearrangement uses TRBV4-2 and TRBJ2-1; TRBD2 matches at 12 bases. With 2 bases clipped from V and 0 bases from J, the junction kept 5 bases outside the gene matches. The CDR3 consists of 18 residues. Germline CDR1 is LGHNA and CDR2 is YNFKEQ. The CDR3 region has the DNA TGTGCCAGCAGCCAACAACCACTAGCGGGAGGCTCCTACAATGAGCAGTTCTTC. It specifies CASSQQPLAGGSYNEQFF.

The chain carries TRBV7-2 and TRBJ2-5; 10 bases align to TRBD2. Unmatched junction bases numbered 5, after V lost 6 bases and J lost 4 bases. This CDR3 has 14 amino acids. Germline assignment: CDR1 SGHTA and CDR2 FQGNSA. Here the CDR3 reads CASRPGLATETQYF. CDR3 bases: TGTGCCAGCAGGCCGGGACTAGCGACAGAGACCCAGTACTTC.

The gene calls are TRBV11-3 and TRBJ2-3, with a tentative D call TRBD1 (6 bases). V shed 2 bases and J shed 6 bases, with 12 bases lying between them. Germline CDR1 SGHNT, CDR2 YENEEA. The CDR3 contains 14 residues. The CDR3 loop reads CASSLKARGDTQYF. The CDR3 DNA reads TGTGCCAGCAGCTTAAAGGCCAGGGGTGATACGCAGTATTTT.

V is TRBV7-8 and J is TRBJ2-3, with D possibly being TRBD2 (8 bases). Trimming removed 4 bases at V and 0 bases at J, with 23 bases between. The CDR3 contains 19 residues. Germline V CDR1 and CDR2: SGHVS, FQNEAQ. In DNA form, the CDR3 reads TGTGCCAGCAGCTCCGGGACAGCGATAGCGGGGCTGAGCACAGATACGCAGTATTTT. Protein: CASSSGTAIAGLSTDTQYF.

This sequence joins TRBV5-5 and TRBJ2-3; possible D gene TRBD1, 6 bases. The CDR3 extends over 13 amino acids. V was clipped by 0 bases and J by 4 bases, with 6 bases between them. Germline CDR1 reads SGHKS; CDR2 reads YYEKEE (reference sequence). Here the CDR3 DNA reads TGTGCCAGCAGCTTGGCAGGGGCAGATACGCAGTATTTT. Its translation: CASSLAGADTQYF.

The J gene is TRBJ2-2, the V gene TRBV6-1; D remains unclear. Looked up from germline, CDR1 is MNHNS and CDR2 is SASEGT. The CDR3 runs to 15 residues. V lost 1 base to trimming and J lost 13 bases, with 19 bases between them. As DNA, the CDR3 is TGTGCCAGCAGTGAAGTCAGGTTCCGTTCTGTTGGGCTGTTTTTT. Translated, it gives CASSEVRFRSVGLFF.

This chain connects TRBV2 to TRBJ2-2; D is possibly TRBD1 (6 bases). V lost 4 bases and J lost 6, with 9 bases in between. The CDR3 is made up of 13 amino acids. Germline CDR1 is SNHLY and CDR2 is FYNNEI. The CDR3 reads CASSGQVSGELFF. The CDR3 region has the DNA TGTGCCAGCAGTGGACAGGTTTCCGGGGAGCTGTTTTTT.

The V gene is TRBV18, the J gene TRBJ2-2; D uncertain. Trimming removed 5 bases at V and 0 bases at J, with 13 bases between. CDR1 is KGHSH, CDR2 LQKENI, per germline. The length of the CDR3 is 16 residues. The CDR3 reads CASSIQPFANTGELFF. The CDR3 DNA reads as TGTGCCAGCTCAATACAACCGTTCGCGAACACCGGGGAGCTGTTTTTT.

The V call is TRBV19, the J call TRBJ2-7, with 8 nucleotides matching TRBD1. Germline CDR1 and CDR2: LNHDA and SQIVND (reference sequence). The CDR3 sequence is 13 residues long. V was pared by 10 bases and J by 7 bases, with 12 bases of the junction left unmatched. In DNA, the CDR3 is TGTGCCACCGCTACAGGGGGGACATCTGAGCAGTACTTC. Translated: CATATGGTSEQYF. Full variable domain (remainder filled in from reference TRBV19 and TRBJ2-7): DGGITQSPKYLFRKEGQNVTLSCEQNLNHDAMYWYRQDPGQGLRLIYYSQIVNDFQKGDIAEGYSVSREKKESFPLTVTSAQKNPTAFYLCATATGGTSEQYFGPGTRLTVT.

The genes are TRBV7-2 and TRBJ2-5; 9 nucleotides match TRBD1. CDR3 length: 13 amino acids. The germline V gene encodes CDR1 SGHTA and CDR2 FQGNSA. V lost 4 bases and J lost 4; bases outside the gene matches: 1. The DNA for the CDR3 is TGTGCCAGCAGCTCGACAGGGGGAGAGACCCAGTACTTC. Translated, it gives CASSSTGGETQYF.

The V call is TRBV18, the J call TRBJ1-1, with D hard to call. Trimming shortened V by 2 bases and J by 4 bases, and 8 bases separated the two germline ends. This CDR3 comprises 13 residues. Germline V CDR1 and CDR2: KGHSH, LQKENI. The CDR3 spells CASSPGSGTEAFF. The CDR3 nucleotides read TGTGCCAGCTCACCAGGTTCGGGCACTGAAGCTTTCTTT.

The chain joins TRBV14 to TRBJ2-7, with no clear D. Germline V gene sequence: CDR1 SGHDN, CDR2 FVKESK. The V end was cut by 1 base, the J end by 7 bases, with 11 bases between. This CDR3 region has 13 residues. The DNA for the CDR3 is TGTGCCAGCAGCCAAGTGGAGACTCCTGAGCAGTACTTC. Protein: CASSQVETPEQYF.

The rearrangement uses TRBV7-9 and TRBJ2-7; 8 bases line up with TRBD2. Per germline, CDR1 SEHNR and CDR2 FQNEAQ (reference sequence). Trimming took 7 bases from V and 6 from J; bases not matched to a gene: 8. The CDR3 extends over 13 amino acids. The CDR3 reads CASNIAGLVEQYF. The CDR3 region has the DNA TGTGCCAGCAACATAGCGGGACTGGTCGAGCAGTACTTC.